This T cell receptor beta chain emerged from a study of OX40 agonist ivuxolimab in advanced cancers. Study-wide results and limits: Partial responders at 0.1-3.0 mg/kg had among the lowest clonal expansion.

The V gene's germline CDR1 is MDHEN and CDR2 SYDVKM. Trimming removed 10 bases from V and 0 bases from J; junction bases left unmatched: 5. The CDR3 consists of 14 residues. Blood specimens came from baseline, cycle 4 day 1, and cycle 7 day 1. The protocol was immunoSEQ multiplex PCR, while the TCRdb copy is restricted to in-frame clones and leaves out a portion. The repertoire consists of around 82,000 clones, with around 88% occurring once and the leading ten covering 0.75% to 0.95%. Remarks on this clone: Its matching antigen is unknown.

This TCR was recovered from an adult with an advanced solid tumor such as melanoma, head and neck, liver or kidney cancer. The rearrangement joins TRBV28 to TRBJ2-2, with 7 bases that match TRBD1. The specimen comprised CD4+ or CD8+ T cells sorted from blood, sampled in a trial of the OX40 agonist ivuxolimab. CDR3 residues: CAIPGQSNTGELFF. The CDR3 DNA is TGTGCCATCCCGGGACAGTCGAACACCGGGGAGCTGTTTTTT. Variable domain in full (rest from reference TRBV28 and TRBJ2-2): DVKVTQSSRYLVKRTGEKVFLECVQDMDHENMFWYRQDPGLGLRLIYFSYDVKMKEKGDIPEGYSVSREKKERFSLILESASTNQTSMYLCAIPGQSNTGELFFGEGSRLTVL.